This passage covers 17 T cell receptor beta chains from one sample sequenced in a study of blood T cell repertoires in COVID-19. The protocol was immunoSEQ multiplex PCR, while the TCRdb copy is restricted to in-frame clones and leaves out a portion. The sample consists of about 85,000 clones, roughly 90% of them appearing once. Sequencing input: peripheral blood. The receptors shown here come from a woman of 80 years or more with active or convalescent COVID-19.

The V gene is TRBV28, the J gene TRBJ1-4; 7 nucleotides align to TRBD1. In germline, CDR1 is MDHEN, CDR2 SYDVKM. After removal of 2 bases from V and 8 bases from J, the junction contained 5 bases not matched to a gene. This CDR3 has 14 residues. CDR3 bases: TGTGCCAGCAGTTTAAGACAGGGTCGGGAAAAACTGTTTTTT. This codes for CASSLRQGREKLFF.

CDR3 in DNA: TGTGCCAGCAGCGTAGGTCCTAGCTACAATGAGCAGTTCTTC. It encodes CASSVGPSYNEQFF. V usage is TRBV9 and J usage is TRBJ2-1, with D hard to call. Between the trimmed V and J ends, which lost 0 bases and 3 bases, there was a span of 7 bases. Per the germline V gene, CDR1 is SGDLS and CDR2 is YYNGEE. CDR3 length equals 14 residues.

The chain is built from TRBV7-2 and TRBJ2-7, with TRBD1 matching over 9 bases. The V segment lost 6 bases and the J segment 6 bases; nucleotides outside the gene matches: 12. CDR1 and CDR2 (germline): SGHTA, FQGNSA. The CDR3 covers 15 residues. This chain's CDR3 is CASRHHEGQGFEQYF. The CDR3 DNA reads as TGTGCCAGCAGGCATCACGAGGGACAGGGTTTCGAGCAGTACTTC.

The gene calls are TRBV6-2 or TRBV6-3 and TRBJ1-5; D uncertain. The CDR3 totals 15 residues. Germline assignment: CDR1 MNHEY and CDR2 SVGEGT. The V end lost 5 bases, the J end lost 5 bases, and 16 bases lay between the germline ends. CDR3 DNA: TGTGCCAGCAGTGACGGCCCGGGGAGGCATCAGCCCCAGCATTTT. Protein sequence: CASSDGPGRHQPQHF.

The CDR3 nucleotides are TGTGCCAGCAGTCCCCTTGGACTAGCGGGCAATGAGCAGTTCTTC. Amino acids: CASSPLGLAGNEQFF. The V gene is TRBV2, the J gene TRBJ2-1, with 11 bases matching TRBD2. CDR3 size: 15 residues. From germline, CDR1 is SNHLY and CDR2 FYNNEI. After removal of 5 bases from V and 6 bases from J, the junction contained 6 bases not matched to a gene.

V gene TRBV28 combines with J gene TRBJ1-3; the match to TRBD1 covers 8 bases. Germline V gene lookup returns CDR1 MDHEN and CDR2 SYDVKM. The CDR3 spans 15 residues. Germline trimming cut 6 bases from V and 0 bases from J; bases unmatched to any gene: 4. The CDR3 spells CASRGQGVSGNTIYF. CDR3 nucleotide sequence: TGTGCCAGCAGAGGACAGGGAGTCTCTGGAAACACCATATATTTT.

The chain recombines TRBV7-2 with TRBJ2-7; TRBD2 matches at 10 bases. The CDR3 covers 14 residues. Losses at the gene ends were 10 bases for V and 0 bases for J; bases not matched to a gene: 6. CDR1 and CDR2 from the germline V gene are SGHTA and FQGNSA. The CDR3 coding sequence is TGTGCCACTAAAGCTAGCGGGGGCTCCTACGAGCAGTACTTC. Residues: CATKASGGSYEQYF.

The CDR3 loop reads CASSIQENYQPQHF. The CDR3 region has the DNA TGTGCCAGTAGTATACAGGAAAACTATCAGCCCCAGCATTTT. This rearrangement joins TRBV19 to TRBJ1-5; no definite D call. The V end was cut by 2 bases, the J end by 5 bases, with 10 bases between. CDR1 is LNHDA, CDR2 SQIVND, per germline (reference sequence). The CDR3 totals 14 residues.

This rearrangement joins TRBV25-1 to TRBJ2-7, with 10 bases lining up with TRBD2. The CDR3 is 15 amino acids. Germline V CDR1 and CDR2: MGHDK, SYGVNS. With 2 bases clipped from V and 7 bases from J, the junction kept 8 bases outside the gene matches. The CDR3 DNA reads TGTGCCAGCAGTGAACCCCTAGCGGGAGATCGGGAGCAGTACTTC. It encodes CASSEPLAGDREQYF.

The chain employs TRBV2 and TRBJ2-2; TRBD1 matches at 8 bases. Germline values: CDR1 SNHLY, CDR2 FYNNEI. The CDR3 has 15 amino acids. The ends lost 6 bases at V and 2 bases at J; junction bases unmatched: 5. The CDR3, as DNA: TGTGCCAGCAGAGACGACAGGGGTAACACCGGGGAGCTGTTTTTT. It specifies CASRDDRGNTGELFF.

CDR3 amino acids: CASITPGQGDEKLFF. CDR3 DNA: TGTGCCAGCATTACCCCGGGACAGGGCGATGAAAAACTGTTTTTT. The genes are TRBV28 and TRBJ1-4, with 9 bases identical to TRBD1. Per the germline V gene, CDR1 is MDHEN and CDR2 is SYDVKM. V shed 7 bases, J shed 6 bases, and the junction held 9 bases outside the gene matches. The CDR3 loop spans 15 amino acids.

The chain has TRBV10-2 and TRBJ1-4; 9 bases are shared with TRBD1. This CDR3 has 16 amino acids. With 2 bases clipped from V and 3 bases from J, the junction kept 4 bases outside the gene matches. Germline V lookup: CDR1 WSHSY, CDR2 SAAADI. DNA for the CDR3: TGCGCCAGCAGTGAGGGACAGGGGTTTGCTAATGAAAAACTGTTTTTT. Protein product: CASSEGQGFANEKLFF.

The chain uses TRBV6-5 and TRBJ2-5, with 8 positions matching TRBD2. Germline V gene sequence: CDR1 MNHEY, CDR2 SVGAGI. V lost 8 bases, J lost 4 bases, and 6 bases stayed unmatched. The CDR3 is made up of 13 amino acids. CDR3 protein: CASRAGVVETQYF. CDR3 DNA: TGTGCCAGCCGAGCGGGAGTGGTAGAGACCCAGTACTTC.

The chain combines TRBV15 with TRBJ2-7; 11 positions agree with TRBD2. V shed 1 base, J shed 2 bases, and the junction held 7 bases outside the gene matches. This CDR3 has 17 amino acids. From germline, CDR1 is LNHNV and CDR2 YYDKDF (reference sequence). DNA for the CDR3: TGTGCCACCAGCAGAGCCCCCGGGACTAGCGGAACCTACGAGCAGTACTTC. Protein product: CATSRAPGTSGTYEQYF. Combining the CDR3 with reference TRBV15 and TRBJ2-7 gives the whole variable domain DAMVIQNPRYQVTQFGKPVTLSCSQTLNHNVMYWYQQKSSQAPKLLFHYYDKDFNNEADTPDNFQSRRPNTSFCFLDIRSPGLGDTAMYLCATSRAPGTSGTYEQYFGPGTRLTVT.

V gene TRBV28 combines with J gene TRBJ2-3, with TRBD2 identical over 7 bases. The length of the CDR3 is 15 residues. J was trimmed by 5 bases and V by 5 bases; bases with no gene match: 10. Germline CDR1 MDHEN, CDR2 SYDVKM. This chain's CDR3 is CASSPPGLKGDTQYF. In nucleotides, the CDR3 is TGTGCCAGCAGTCCCCCGGGACTAAAAGGAGATACGCAGTATTTT.

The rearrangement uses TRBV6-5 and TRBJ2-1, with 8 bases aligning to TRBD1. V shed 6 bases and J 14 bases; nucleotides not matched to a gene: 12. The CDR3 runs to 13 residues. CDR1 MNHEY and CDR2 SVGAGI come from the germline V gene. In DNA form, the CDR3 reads TGTGCCAGCAGACCTAGACAGGGGTCGGTGGAGTTCTTC. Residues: CASRPRQGSVEFF.

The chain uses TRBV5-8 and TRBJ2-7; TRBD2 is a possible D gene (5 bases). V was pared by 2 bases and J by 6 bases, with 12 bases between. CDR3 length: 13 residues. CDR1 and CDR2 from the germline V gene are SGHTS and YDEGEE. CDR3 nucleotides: TGTGCCAGCAGCTTAAATGGAGGTGGCGAGCAGTACTTC. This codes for CASSLNGGGEQYF.